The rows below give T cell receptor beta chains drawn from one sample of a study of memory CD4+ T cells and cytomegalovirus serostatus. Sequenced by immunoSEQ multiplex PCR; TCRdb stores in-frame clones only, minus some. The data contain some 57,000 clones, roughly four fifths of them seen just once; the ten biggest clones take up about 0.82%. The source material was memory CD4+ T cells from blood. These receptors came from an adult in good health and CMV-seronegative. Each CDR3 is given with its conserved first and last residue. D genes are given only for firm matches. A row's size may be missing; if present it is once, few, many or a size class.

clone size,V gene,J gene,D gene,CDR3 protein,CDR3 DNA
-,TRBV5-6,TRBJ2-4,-,CASSLRQNQNIQYF,TGTGCCAGCAGCTTGAGACAGAACCAAAACATTCAGTACTTC
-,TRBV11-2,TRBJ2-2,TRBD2,CASSPTSGGARGELFF,TGTGCCAGCAGCCCTACTAGCGGGGGGGCTAGGGGGGAGCTGTTTTTT
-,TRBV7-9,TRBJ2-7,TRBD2,CASSFPGGREQYF,TGTGCCAGCAGCTTCCCGGGGGGGCGAGAGCAGTACTTC
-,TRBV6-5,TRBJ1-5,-,CASSWGPAGQPQHF,TGTGCCAGCAGTTGGGGGCCAGCTGGTCAGCCCCAGCATTTT
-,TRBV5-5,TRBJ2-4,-,CASSWDSENIQYF,TGTGCCAGCAGCTGGGACTCGGAAAACATTCAGTACTTC
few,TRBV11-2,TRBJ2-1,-,CASTAYNEQFF,TGTGCCAGCACCGCCTACAATGAGCAGTTCTTC
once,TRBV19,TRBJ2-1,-,CASSPRGYNEQFF,TGTGCCAGTAGTCCCCGGGGATACAATGAGCAGTTCTTC
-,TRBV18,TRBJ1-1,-,CASSDSTGDTEAFF,TGTGCCAGCTCAGACTCGACAGGAGACACTGAAGCTTTCTTT
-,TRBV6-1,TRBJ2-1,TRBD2,CASSGSGGADEQFF,TGTGCCAGCAGTGGGAGCGGGGGGGCGGATGAGCAGTTCTTC
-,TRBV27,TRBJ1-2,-,CASSLGQGRSYGYTF,TGTGCCAGCAGTTTGGGTCAGGGCCGCTCCTATGGCTACACCTTC
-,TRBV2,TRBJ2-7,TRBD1,CASLGDSSYEQYF,TGTGCCAGCCTTGGGGACAGCTCCTACGAGCAGTACTTC
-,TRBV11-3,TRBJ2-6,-,CASSYGQGSSGANVLTF,TGTGCCAGCAGCTACGGGCAGGGCTCCTCTGGGGCCAACGTCCTGACTTTC
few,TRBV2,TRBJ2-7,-,CASSLDYEQYF,TGTGCCAGCAGCCTCGACTACGAGCAGTACTTC
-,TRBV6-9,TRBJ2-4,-,CASSPVGRVGDIQYF,TGTGCCAGCAGTCCCGTCGGACGGGTGGGGGACATTCAGTACTTC
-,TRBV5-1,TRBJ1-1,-,CASSSRQMNTEAFF,TGCGCCAGCAGCTCCAGACAGATGAACACTGAAGCTTTCTTT
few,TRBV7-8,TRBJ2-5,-,CASSSTRTVKQETQYF,TGTGCCAGCAGCTCAACGAGGACAGTGAAGCAAGAGACCCAGTACTTC
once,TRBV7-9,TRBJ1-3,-,CASSTGLLSGNTIYF,TGTGCCAGCAGCACAGGACTGCTCTCTGGAAACACCATATATTTT
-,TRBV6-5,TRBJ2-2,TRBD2,CASSRGLVAGELFF,TGTGCCAGCAGCCGAGGACTAGTCGCCGGGGAGCTGTTTTTT
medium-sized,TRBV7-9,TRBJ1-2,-,CASSLGGGGGYTF,TGTGCCAGCAGCTTAGGCGGAGGAGGAGGCTACACCTTC
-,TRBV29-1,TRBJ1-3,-,CSGGDFQGNTIYF,TGCAGCGGCGGGGACTTCCAGGGGAACACCATATATTTT
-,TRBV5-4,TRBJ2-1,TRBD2,CASSRTSGGAYNEQFF,TGTGCCAGCAGCCGAACTAGCGGGGGGGCTTACAATGAGCAGTTCTTC
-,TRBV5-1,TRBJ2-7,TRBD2,CASSQGGLAAYEQYF,TGCGCCAGCAGCCAGGGGGGACTAGCGGCGTACGAGCAGTACTTC
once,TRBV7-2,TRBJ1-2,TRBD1,CASSPRRGPGYTF,TGTGCCAGCAGCCCCCGCAGGGGGCCCGGCTACACCTTC
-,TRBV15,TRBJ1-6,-,CATSRDRGRTPLHF,TGTGCCACCAGCAGAGACAGGGGTCGAACACCCCTCCACTTT
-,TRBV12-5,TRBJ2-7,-,CASGFPDLYEQYF,TGTGCTAGTGGTTTTCCCGACCTTTACGAGCAGTACTTC
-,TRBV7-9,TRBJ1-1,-,CASSRSALRTEAFF,TGTGCCAGCAGCCGGAGTGCCCTCCGAACTGAAGCTTTCTTT
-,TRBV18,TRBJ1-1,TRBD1,CASSPNTGESAFF,TGTGCCAGCTCACCAAATACAGGGGAGTCAGCTTTCTTT
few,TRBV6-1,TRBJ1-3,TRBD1,CASRQGEAGNTIYF,TGTGCCAGTCGACAGGGCGAGGCTGGAAACACCATATATTTT
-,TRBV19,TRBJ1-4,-,CASSWGAASSEKLFF,TGTGCAAGTTCTTGGGGGGCTGCCTCTTCGGAAAAACTGTTTTTT
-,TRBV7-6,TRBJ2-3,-,CASSLIRESTDTQYF,TGTGCCAGCAGCCTCATCCGGGAAAGCACAGATACGCAGTATTTT
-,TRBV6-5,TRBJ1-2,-,CASSYSTPIGYTF,TGTGCCAGCAGTTACTCGACCCCCATTGGCTACACCTTC
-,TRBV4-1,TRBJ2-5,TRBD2,CASSSGLAGNGGTQYF,TGCGCCAGCAGCTCCGGACTAGCGGGAAACGGGGGGACCCAGTACTTC
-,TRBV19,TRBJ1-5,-,CASNVWKDRQPQHF,TGTGCCAGTAACGTCTGGAAGGATCGTCAGCCCCAGCATTTT
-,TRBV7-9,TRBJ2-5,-,CASSLDSQETQYF,TGTGCCAGCAGCTTAGACAGTCAAGAGACCCAGTACTTC
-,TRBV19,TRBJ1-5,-,CASSISAGVGNQPQHF,TGTGCCAGTAGTATATCAGCGGGGGTTGGCAATCAGCCCCAGCATTTT
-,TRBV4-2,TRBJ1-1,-,CASSLALPKGRNLTEAFF,TGTGCCAGCAGCTTGGCCCTACCAAAGGGGCGGAATCTCACTGAAGCTTTCTTT
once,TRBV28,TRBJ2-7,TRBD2,CASSLSGLAGGGGDEQYF,TGTGCCAGCAGTTTAAGTGGACTAGCGGGAGGCGGAGGCGACGAGCAGTACTTC
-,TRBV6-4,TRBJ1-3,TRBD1,CASLGDRGRSGNTIYF,TGTGCCAGCTTGGGGGACAGGGGGCGATCTGGAAACACCATATATTTT
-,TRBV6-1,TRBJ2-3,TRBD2,CASSELAGVADTQYF,TGTGCCAGCAGTGAACTAGCGGGAGTAGCAGATACGCAGTATTTT
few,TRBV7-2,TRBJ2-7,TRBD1,CASSLQRDRGLNF,TGTGCCAGCAGCTTACAACGGGACAGGGGTTTAAATTTC
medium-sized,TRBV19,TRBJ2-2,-,CASNLNTGELFF,TGTGCCAGTAACCTGAACACCGGGGAGCTGTTTTTT
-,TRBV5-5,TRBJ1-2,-,CASSYQTRVNYGYTF,TGTGCCAGCAGCTACCAAACCAGGGTCAACTATGGCTACACCTTC
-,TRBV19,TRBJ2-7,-,CASSIDLPRAGSYEQYF,TGTGCCAGTAGTATAGATCTACCGCGGGCCGGCTCCTACGAGCAGTACTTC
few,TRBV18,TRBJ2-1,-,CASSLNPLAGGPNEQFF,TGTGCCAGCTCACTTAATCCCCTAGCTGGAGGGCCGAATGAGCAGTTCTTC
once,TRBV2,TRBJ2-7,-,CANSARGPSYEQYF,TGTGCCAACTCCGCGCGGGGACCCTCCTACGAGCAGTACTTC
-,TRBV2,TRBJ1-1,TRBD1,CASSGTGQVEAFF,TGTGCCAGCAGTGGCACTGGACAGGTTGAAGCTTTCTTT
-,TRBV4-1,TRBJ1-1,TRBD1,CASSQEKNRGLGEAFF,TGCGCCAGCAGCCAAGAGAAGAACAGGGGGTTGGGTGAAGCTTTCTTT
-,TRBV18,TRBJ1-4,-,CASFRGGATNEKLFF,TGTGCCAGCTTCCGGGGGGGAGCAACTAATGAAAAACTGTTTTTT
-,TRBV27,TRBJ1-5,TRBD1,CASRPGQGVRRSNQPQHF,TGTGCCAGCAGACCGGGACAGGGTGTAAGGAGGAGCAATCAGCCCCAGCATTTT
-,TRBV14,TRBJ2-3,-,CASSHGTQYF,TGTGCCAGCAGCCATGGTACGCAGTATTTT
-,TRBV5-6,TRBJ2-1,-,CASSPGHPPPRQFF,TGTGCCAGCAGCCCCGGGCACCCCCCCCCACGGCAGTTCTTC
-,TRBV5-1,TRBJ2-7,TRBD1,CASTRDRGNVQYF,TGCGCCAGCACCAGGGACAGGGGCAACGTGCAGTACTTC
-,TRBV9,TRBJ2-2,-,CASSLTGTTNTGELFF,TGTGCCAGCAGCTTAACCGGGACAACGAACACCGGGGAGCTGTTTTTT